This passage covers 2 T cell receptor beta chains from one sample sequenced in a study of T and B cells in COVID-19 patients. Multiplex PCR with BIOMED2 TRB-A/B primer pools amplified TRB rearrangements. TCRdb used MiXCR to reprocess the multiplex PCR reads, holding one entry per CDR3 protein. The sample records about 11,000 distinct CDR3 sequences, 33% being singletons. Each TRB amplification used roughly 220-550 ng of genomic DNA from blood. Material: blood. Every receptor here comes from a human donor with active COVID-19.

In this sample, this clonotype turned up a few times. V usage is TRBV5-1 and J usage is TRBJ2-3; the D gene is possibly TRBD1 (6 bases). The germline V and J ends were trimmed by 0 bases and 5 bases, with 10 bases remaining between them. The CDR3 sequence is 14 residues long. Germline CDR1 and CDR2: SGHRS and YFSETQ. CDR3 protein: CASSLGGQVDTQYF. DNA of the CDR3: TGCGCCAGCAGCTTGGGGGGGCAGGTAGATACGCAGTATTTT.

This clonotype is medium-sized (0.01 to 0.1%) in the sample. The rearrangement joins TRBV28 to TRBJ2-1; D is perhaps TRBD1 or TRBD2 (6 bases each). The CDR3 contains 16 residues. The germline V gene encodes CDR1 MDHEN and CDR2 SYDVKM. Trimming removed 6 bases at V and 0 bases at J, with 15 bases between. CDR3 sequence (DNA): TGTGCCAGCAGCCCCAGGAGGGGGAGCTCCTACAATGAGCAGTTCTTC. Its protein is CASSPRRGSSYNEQFF.